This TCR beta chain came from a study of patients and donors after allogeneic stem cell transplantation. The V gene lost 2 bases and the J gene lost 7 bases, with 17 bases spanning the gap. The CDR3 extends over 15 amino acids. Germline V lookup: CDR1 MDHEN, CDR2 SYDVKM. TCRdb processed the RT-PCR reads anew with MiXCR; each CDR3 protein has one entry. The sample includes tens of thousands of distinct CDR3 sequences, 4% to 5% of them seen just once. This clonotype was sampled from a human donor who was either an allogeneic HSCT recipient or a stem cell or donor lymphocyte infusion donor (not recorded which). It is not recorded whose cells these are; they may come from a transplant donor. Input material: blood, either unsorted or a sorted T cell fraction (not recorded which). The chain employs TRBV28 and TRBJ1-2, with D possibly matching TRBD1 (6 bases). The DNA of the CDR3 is TGTGCCAGCAGTTTAAGCCCCCAGGGGAGGGGTGGCTACACCTTC. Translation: CASSLSPQGRGGYTF.